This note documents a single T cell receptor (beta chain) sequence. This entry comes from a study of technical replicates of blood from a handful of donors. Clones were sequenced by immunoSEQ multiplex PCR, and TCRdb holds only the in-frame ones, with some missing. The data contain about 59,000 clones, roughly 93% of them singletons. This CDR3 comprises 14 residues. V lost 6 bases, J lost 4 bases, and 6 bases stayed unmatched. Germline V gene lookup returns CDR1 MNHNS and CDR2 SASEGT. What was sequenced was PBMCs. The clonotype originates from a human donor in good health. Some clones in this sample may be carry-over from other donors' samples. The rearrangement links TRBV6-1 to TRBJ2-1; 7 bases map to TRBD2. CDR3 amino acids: CASSGTTDYNEQFF. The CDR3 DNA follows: TGTGCCAGCAGCGGGACTACAGATTACAATGAGCAGTTCTTC.